The next 8 T cell receptor beta chains were all read from a single sample in a study of early T cells in non-severe SARS-CoV-2 infection (dated by TCRdb to about 2021). Libraries came from 5' RACE. TCRdb lists the instrument as NextSeq 500. TCRdb reran the public reads through fastp at Q25 and MiXCR, keeping productive beta chains. Duplicate CDR3 protein sequences are folded into a single record with the most common DNA and genes. The sample has 75,000 to 80,000 distinct CDR3 sequences on record, about 14% of them singletons. The top ten hold 12% of the sample. The material sequenced was whole blood. The origin of the receptors is an adult who was a healthcare worker with PCR-confirmed SARS-CoV-2 infection or an uninfected control (not recorded which).

The table lists this clonotype with many counts. The chain couples TRBV3-1 to TRBJ1-4, with TRBD1 matching 8 bases. After removal of 4 bases from V and 7 bases from J, the junction contained 8 bases not matched to a gene. CDR1 is LGHDT, CDR2 YNNKEL, per germline (reference sequence). The CDR3 consists of 15 residues. The CDR3 loop reads CASSLAAGGGEKLFF. The CDR3 DNA sequence: TGTGCCAGCAGCCTCGCCGCAGGGGGCGGTGAAAAACTGTTTTTT. Looking up the rest from reference TRBV3-1 and TRBJ1-4 gives the full variable domain: DTAVSQTPKYLVTQMGNDKSIKCEQNLGHDTMYWYKQDSKKFLKIMFSYNNKELIINETVPNRFSPKSPDKAHLNLHINSLELGDSAVYFCASSLAAGGGEKLFFGSGTQLSVL.

This clonotype was seen a handful of times. The chain employs TRBV6-2 or TRBV6-3 and TRBJ2-1; a possible D gene is TRBD2 (5 bases). The germline CDR1 and CDR2 sequences are MNHEY and SVGEGT. Between the trimmed V and J ends, which lost 0 bases and 3 bases, there was a span of 15 bases. The CDR3 contains 17 residues. The CDR3 loop is CASSYSFRVGGYNEQFF. CDR3 nucleotide sequence: TGTGCCAGCAGTTACTCGTTCCGGGTTGGAGGCTACAATGAGCAGTTCTTC.

About this clonotype: At one boundary the junction diverges from the germline segment, which might be a read error. The rearrangement joins TRBV3-1 to TRBJ1-1; unclear D gene. This CDR3 is built from 13 residues. From germline, CDR1 is LGHDT and CDR2 YNNKEL (reference sequence). The CDR3 loop is CASSQDQGRHPNF. CDR3 nucleotides: TGTGCCAGCAGCCAAGATCAAGGCCGACACCCTAATTTT.

This clonotype came up a few times. This sequence joins TRBV29-1 and TRBJ1-1; D not certain. This CDR3 is 14 amino acids long. V lost 4 bases, J lost 0 bases, and 12 bases lay in between. The germline V gene encodes CDR1 SQVTM and CDR2 ANQGSEA. CDR3 nucleotides: TGCAGCGTTGGGAGGGCTTTCTTGAACACTGAAGCTTTCTTT. Translating it yields CSVGRAFLNTEAFF.

Details on this clonotype: With a much larger clone just one base away, this may be a read error. The chain carries TRBV7-3 and TRBJ2-3; D call uncertain. V lost 5 bases and J lost 4, with 16 bases in between. This CDR3 has 15 amino acids. Germline V gives CDR1 SGHTA, CDR2 FQGTGA. CDR3 in DNA: TGTGCCAGCAGCCGCGGTCTGATGGGTGCAGATACGCAGTATTTT. Translation: CASSRGLMGADTQYF.

V usage is TRBV6-5 and J usage is TRBJ2-2; 9 bases map to TRBD2. The CDR3 consists of 18 residues. Germline V gene data show CDR1 as MNHEY and CDR2 as SVGAGI. Losses at the gene ends were 4 bases for V and 1 base for J; bases not matched to a gene: 10. CDR3 amino acids: CASSWAPLAGENTGELFF. DNA for the CDR3: TGTGCCAGCAGTTGGGCCCCGTTAGCGGGGGAGAACACCGGGGAGCTGTTTTTT.

The gene calls are TRBV5-1 and TRBJ1-2; 8 nucleotides agree with TRBD1. With V trimmed by 4 bases and J by 3 bases, 8 bases remained unmatched. The CDR3 runs 15 residues. Germline-derived CDR1 and CDR2 are SGHRS and YFSETQ. As DNA, the CDR3 is TGCGCCAGCAGCCTTGACATGACAGGGGACTATGGCTACACCTTC. Residues: CASSLDMTGDYGYTF. Full variable domain (missing parts from reference TRBV5-1 and TRBJ1-2): KAGVTQTPRYLIKTRGQQVTLSCSPISGHRSVSWYQQTPGQGLQFLFEYFSETQRNKGNFPGRFSGRQFSNSRSEMNVSTLELGDSALYLCASSLDMTGDYGYTFGSGTRLTVV.

The chain carries TRBV10-3 and TRBJ2-7, with D unresolved. V gave up 3 bases and J gave up 2 bases, with 8 bases separating them. This CDR3 region has 13 residues. Per the germline V gene, CDR1 is ENHRY and CDR2 is SYGVKD. CDR3: CAISDDGPYEQYF. DNA of the CDR3: TGTGCCATCAGTGATGATGGTCCCTACGAGCAGTACTTC.